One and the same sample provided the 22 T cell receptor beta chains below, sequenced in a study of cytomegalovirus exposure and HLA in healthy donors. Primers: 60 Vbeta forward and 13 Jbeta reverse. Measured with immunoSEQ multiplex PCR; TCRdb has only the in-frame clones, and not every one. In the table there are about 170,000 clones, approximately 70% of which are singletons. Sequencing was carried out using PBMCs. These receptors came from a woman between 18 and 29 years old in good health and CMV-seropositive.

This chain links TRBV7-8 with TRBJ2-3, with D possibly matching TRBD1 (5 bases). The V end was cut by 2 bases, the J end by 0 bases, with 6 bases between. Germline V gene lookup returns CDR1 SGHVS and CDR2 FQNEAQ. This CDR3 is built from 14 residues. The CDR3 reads CASSLQGSTDTQYF. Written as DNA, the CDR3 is TGTGCCAGCAGCTTACAGGGTAGCACAGATACGCAGTATTTT.

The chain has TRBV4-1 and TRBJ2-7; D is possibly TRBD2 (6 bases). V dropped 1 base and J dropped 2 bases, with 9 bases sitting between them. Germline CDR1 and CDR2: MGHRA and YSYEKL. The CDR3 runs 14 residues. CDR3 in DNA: TGCGCCAGCAGCCAAGTAGGCGGGACCTACGAGCAGTACTTC. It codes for CASSQVGGTYEQYF.

The CDR3 DNA follows: TGTGCCAGCAGCTCTGGCATATGGGGGGATGAGCAGTTCTTC. Translation gives CASSSGIWGDEQFF. The V call is TRBV7-2, the J call TRBJ2-1; tentative D call: TRBD2 (6 bases). Deletions cut 4 bases from V and 8 bases from J, with 15 bases between. This CDR3 contains 14 residues. CDR1 SGHTA and CDR2 FQGNSA come from the germline V gene.

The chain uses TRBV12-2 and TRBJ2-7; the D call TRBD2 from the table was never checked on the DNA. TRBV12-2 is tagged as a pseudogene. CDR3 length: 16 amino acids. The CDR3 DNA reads TGTGCAAGTCGCTTAGGGGCCGGGGGGATCTCCTACGAGCAGTACTTC. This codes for CASRLGAGGISYEQYF.

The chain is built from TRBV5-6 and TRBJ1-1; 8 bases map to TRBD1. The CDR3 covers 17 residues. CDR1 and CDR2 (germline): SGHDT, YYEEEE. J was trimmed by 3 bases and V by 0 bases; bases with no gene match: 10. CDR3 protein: CASSLEDRGGRYTEAFF. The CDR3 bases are TGTGCCAGCAGCTTGGAAGACAGGGGAGGAAGGTACACTGAAGCTTTCTTT.

CDR3 sequence reads: CASSRTVSGNTIYF. In DNA form, the CDR3 reads TGCGCCAGCAGCCGGACAGTCTCTGGAAACACCATATATTTT. The V call is TRBV4-3, the J call TRBJ1-3; TRBD1 might be the D (6 bases). V lost 4 bases and J 0 bases, leaving 7 bases between the germline ends. Germline V gives CDR1 LGHNA, CDR2 YSLEER. The CDR3 has 14 amino acids.

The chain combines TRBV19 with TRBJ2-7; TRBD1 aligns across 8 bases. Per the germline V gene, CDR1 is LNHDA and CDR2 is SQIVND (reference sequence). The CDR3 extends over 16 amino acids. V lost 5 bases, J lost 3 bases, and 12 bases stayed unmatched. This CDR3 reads CASSVYSGTGDYEQYF. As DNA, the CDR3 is TGTGCCAGTAGTGTCTACTCCGGGACAGGTGACTACGAGCAGTACTTC.

The CDR3 bases are TGTGCCAGCAGCTTAGGGGGACAGAGAGCTAATGAAAAACTGTTTTTT. Translating gives CASSLGGQRANEKLFF. This chain connects TRBV7-2 to TRBJ1-4; 7 bases line up with TRBD1. The trim removed 1 base at V and 3 bases at J, leaving 5 bases unmatched. Germline loops: CDR1 SGHTA, CDR2 FQGNSA. The CDR3 length is 16 residues.

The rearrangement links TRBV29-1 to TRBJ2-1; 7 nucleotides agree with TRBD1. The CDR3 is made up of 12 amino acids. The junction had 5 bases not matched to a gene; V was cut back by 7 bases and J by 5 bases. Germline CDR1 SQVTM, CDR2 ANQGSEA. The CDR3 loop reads CSAPTGNNEQFF. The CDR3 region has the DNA TGCAGCGCTCCGACAGGGAACAATGAGCAGTTCTTC.

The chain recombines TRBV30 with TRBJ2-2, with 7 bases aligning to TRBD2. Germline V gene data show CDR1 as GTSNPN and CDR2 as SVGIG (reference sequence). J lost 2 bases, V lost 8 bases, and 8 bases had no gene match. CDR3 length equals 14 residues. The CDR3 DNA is TGTGCCAGGGGAGCGGGGTTCAACACCGGGGAGCTGTTTTTT. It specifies CARGAGFNTGELFF.

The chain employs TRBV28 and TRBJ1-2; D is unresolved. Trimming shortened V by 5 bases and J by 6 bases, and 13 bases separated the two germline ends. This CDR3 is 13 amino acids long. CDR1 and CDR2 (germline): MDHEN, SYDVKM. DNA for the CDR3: TGTGCCAGCAGTCCCCGGACTGGGGATGGCTACACCTTC. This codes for CASSPRTGDGYTF.

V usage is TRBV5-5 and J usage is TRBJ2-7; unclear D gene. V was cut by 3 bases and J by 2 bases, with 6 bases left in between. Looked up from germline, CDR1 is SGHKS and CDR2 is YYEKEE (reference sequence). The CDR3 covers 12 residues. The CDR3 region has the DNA TGTGCCAGCAGCTCACAGACCTACGAGCAGTACTTC. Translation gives CASSSQTYEQYF.

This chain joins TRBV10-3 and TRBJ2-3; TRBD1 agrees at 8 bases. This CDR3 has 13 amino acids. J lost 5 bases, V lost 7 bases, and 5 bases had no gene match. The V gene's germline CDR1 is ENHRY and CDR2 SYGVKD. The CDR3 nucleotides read TGTGCCATCAACCAGGGGGCGCAAGATACGCAGTATTTT. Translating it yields CAINQGAQDTQYF.

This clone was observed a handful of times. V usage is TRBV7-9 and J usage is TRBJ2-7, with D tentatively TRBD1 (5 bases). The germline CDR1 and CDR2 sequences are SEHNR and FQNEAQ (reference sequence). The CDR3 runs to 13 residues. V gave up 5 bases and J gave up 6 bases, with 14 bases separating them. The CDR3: CASSPQGTSEQYF. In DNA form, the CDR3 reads TGTGCCAGCAGCCCGCAGGGTACCTCCGAGCAGTACTTC.

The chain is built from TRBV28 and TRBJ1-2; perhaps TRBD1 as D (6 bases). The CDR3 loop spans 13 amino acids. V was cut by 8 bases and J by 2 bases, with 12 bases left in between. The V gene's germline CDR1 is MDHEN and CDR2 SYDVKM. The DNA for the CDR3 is TGTGCCAGCGCCCCCACAGGGAACTATGGCTACACCTTC. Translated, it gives CASAPTGNYGYTF.

The CDR3 sequence: CASSVVEGNSPLHF. CDR3 nucleotide sequence: TGTGCCAGCAGCGTAGTTGAGGGCAATTCACCCCTCCACTTT. The V gene is TRBV9, the J gene TRBJ1-6; D call uncertain. From germline, CDR1 is SGDLS and CDR2 YYNGEE. CDR3 length: 14 amino acids. Trimming cost V 0 bases and J 7 bases, with 8 bases left between them. The whole variable domain, remainder taken from reference TRBV9 and TRBJ1-6, is DSGVTQTPKHLITATGQRVTLRCSPRSGDLSVYWYQQSLDQGLQFLIQYYNGEERAKGNILERFSAQQFPDLHSELNLSSLELGDSALYFCASSVVEGNSPLHFGNGTRLTVT.

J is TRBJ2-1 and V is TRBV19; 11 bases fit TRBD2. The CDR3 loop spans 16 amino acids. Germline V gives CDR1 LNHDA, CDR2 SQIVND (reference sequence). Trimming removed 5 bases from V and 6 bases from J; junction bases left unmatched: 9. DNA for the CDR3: TGTGCCAGTAGTCCCGTGTCGCTAGCGGGGGGCAATGAGCAGTTCTTC. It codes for CASSPVSLAGGNEQFF.

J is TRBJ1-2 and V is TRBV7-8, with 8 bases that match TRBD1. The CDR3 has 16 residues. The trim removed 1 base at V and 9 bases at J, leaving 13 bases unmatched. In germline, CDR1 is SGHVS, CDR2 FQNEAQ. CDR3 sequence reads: CASSLVTRGRVSSYTF. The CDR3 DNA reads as TGTGCCAGCAGCTTAGTGACCAGGGGGCGCGTCTCTAGCTACACCTTC.

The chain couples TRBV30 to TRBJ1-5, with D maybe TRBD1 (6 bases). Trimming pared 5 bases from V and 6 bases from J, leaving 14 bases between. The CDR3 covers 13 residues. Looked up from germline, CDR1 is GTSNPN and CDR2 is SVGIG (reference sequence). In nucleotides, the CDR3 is TGTGCCTGGGGCAGGGGTCCCAGTCAGCCCCAGCATTTT. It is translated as CAWGRGPSQPQHF.

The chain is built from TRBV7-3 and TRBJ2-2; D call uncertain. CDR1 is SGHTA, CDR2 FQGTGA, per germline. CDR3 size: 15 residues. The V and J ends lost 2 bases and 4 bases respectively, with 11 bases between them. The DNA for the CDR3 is TGTGCCAGCAGCTTATTACCGACGGGCACCGGGGAGCTGTTTTTT. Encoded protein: CASSLLPTGTGELFF.

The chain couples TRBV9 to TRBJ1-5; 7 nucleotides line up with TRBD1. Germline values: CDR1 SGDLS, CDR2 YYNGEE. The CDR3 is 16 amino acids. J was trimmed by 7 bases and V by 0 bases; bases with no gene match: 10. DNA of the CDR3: TGTGCCAGCAGCGTAGGTACAGGGGTCCTAAGCCAGCCCCAGCATTTT. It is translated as CASSVGTGVLSQPQHF.

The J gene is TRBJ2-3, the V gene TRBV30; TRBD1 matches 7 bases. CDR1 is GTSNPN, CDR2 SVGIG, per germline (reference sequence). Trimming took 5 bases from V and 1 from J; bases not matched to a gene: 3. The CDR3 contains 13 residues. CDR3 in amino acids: CAWGTGGTDTQYF. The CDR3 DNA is TGTGCCTGGGGAACAGGGGGCACAGATACGCAGTATTTT.